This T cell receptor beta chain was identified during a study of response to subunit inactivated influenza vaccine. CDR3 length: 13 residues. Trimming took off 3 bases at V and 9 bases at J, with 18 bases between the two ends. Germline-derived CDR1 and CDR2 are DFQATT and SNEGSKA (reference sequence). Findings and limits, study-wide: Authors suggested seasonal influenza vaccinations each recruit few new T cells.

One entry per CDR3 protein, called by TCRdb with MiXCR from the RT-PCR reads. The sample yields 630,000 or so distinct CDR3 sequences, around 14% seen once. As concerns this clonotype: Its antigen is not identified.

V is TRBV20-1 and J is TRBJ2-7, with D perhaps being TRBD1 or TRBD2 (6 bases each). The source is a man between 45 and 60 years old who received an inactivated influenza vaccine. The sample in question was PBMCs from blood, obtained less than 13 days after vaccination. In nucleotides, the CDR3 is TGCAGTGCTAGGGGGACACGAGCAGCGGGGCAGTACTTC. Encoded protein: CSARGTRAAGQYF.